This TCR beta chain was found in a study of breast tumors, draining lymph nodes, adjacent tissues. TCRdb itself ran the multiplex PCR reads through MiXCR, one entry per CDR3 protein. The table has some 38,000 distinct CDR3 sequences, roughly 32% seen once; the top ten hold roughly 11%. In this sample, this clonotype turned up a few times. Its antigen is still unknown. Study outcomes and limitations: Compared with basal-like, luminal-like tumors shared significantly more repertoire with nontumor tissue.

The germline V gene encodes CDR1 SGDLS and CDR2 YYNGEE. V shed 0 bases and J 5 bases; nucleotides not matched to a gene: 4. The length of the CDR3 is 15 residues. The sequenced material came from breast tumor tissue. The clonotype comes from a female donor with breast cancer. Some clones in this sample may be carry-over from other donors' samples. The chain links TRBV9 to TRBJ2-5, with 10 bases lining up with TRBD2. The CDR3 sequence is CASSVGGSGRETQYF. DNA of the CDR3: TGTGCCAGCAGCGTAGGGGGTAGCGGGAGGGAGACCCAGTACTTC.